Listed here are 32 T cell receptor beta chains from one sample, sequenced in a study. Each CDR3 protein is one row after TCRdb ran MiXCR on the RT-PCR reads. Of about 700,000 distinct CDR3 sequences listed, over 12% are singletons. Sequences were obtained from memory CD4+ T cells from blood. The receptors come from a female donor in good health, serving as a healthy control.

With regard to this clonotype: A junction end diverges from the germline sequence, so it may reflect a read error. J is TRBJ2-7 and V is TRBV11-2; D may be TRBD1 (6 bases). Germline V gives CDR1 SGHAT, CDR2 FQNNGV. This CDR3 has 14 amino acids. CDR3 protein: CASSLVRGRQEVNF. CDR3 nucleotide sequence: TGTGCCAGCAGCTTAGTAAGGGGACGACAGGAGGTAAACTTC.

This clonotype was observed many times. The chain links TRBV20-1 to TRBJ2-3; 9 bases line up with TRBD2. The CDR3 covers 13 residues. Germline values: CDR1 DFQATT, CDR2 SNEGSKA (reference sequence). J lost 4 bases, V lost 5 bases, and 4 bases had no gene match. The CDR3, as DNA: TGCAGTGCTGATAGCGGGAGTGCAGATACGCAGTATTTT. This codes for CSADSGSADTQYF.

This clonotype showed up just a few times. The chain joins TRBV12-3 or TRBV12-4 to TRBJ2-5; D is tentatively TRBD1 or TRBD2 (5 bases each). The CDR3 sequence is 14 residues long. Trimming took off 5 bases at V and 4 bases at J, with 14 bases between the two ends. The CDR3 sequence is CASSGDRARETQYF. DNA for the CDR3: TGTGCCAGCAGTGGGGACCGCGCCCGAGAGACCCAGTACTTC.

The chain uses TRBV11-2 and TRBJ2-1; D is uncertain. The germline V gene encodes CDR1 SGHAT and CDR2 FQNNGV. The CDR3 runs 15 residues. V lost 7 bases, J lost 0 bases, and 13 bases lay in between. The CDR3 here is CASTKLTSSYNEQFF. DNA for the CDR3: TGTGCCAGCACTAAGCTGACGAGCTCCTACAATGAGCAGTTCTTC.

This clonotype appeared a few times. This chain joins TRBV29-1 and TRBJ2-7, with 7 bases fitting TRBD2. The CDR3 is 14 amino acids. J gave up 6 bases and V 8 bases, and 16 bases lay outside the gene matches. Germline V lookup: CDR1 SQVTM, CDR2 ANQGSEA. For the CDR3, the DNA is TGCAGCATCATGGGGGGGGAGGGCCGTCGCGAGCAGTACTTC. It yields the protein CSIMGGEGRREQYF.

At least ten counts were recorded for this clonotype. One end of the junction is discordant with germline, which a read error may explain. This chain joins TRBV6-6 and TRBJ2-7, with D tentatively TRBD1 or TRBD2 (5 bases each). This CDR3 contains 12 residues. The germline V gene has CDR1 MNHNY and CDR2 SVGAGI (reference sequence). The CDR3 DNA sequence: TGTGCCAGCAGTGACTCTGGGGGTGCGCTGGACTTC. Translating gives CASSDSGGALDF.

The V gene is TRBV19, the J gene TRBJ1-1, with a tentative D call TRBD1 (5 bases). Germline CDR1 reads LNHDA; CDR2 reads SQIVND (reference sequence). The V end lost 3 bases, the J end lost 4 bases, and 9 bases lay between the germline ends. The CDR3 is 13 amino acids. Here the CDR3 reads CASSIQGSTEAFF. CDR3 nucleotides: TGTGCCAGTAGTATTCAGGGTTCCACTGAAGCTTTCTTT. The variable domain in full, with the rest retrieved from reference TRBV19 and TRBJ1-1, is DGGITQSPKYLFRKEGQNVTLSCEQNLNHDAMYWYRQDPGQGLRLIYYSQIVNDFQKGDIAEGYSVSREKKESFPLTVTSAQKNPTAFYLCASSIQGSTEAFFGQGTRLTVV.

This chain links TRBV7-9 with TRBJ1-5; D gene unclear. This CDR3 contains 17 residues. CDR1 and CDR2 from the germline V gene are SEHNR and FQNEAQ (reference sequence). The V and J ends lost 5 bases and 4 bases respectively, with 21 bases between them. The CDR3, as DNA: TGTGCCAGCAGCCCTGCGCGGGGAGAGTTGGCAAATCAGCCCCAGCATTTT. This sequence encodes CASSPARGELANQPQHF.

The J gene is TRBJ1-1, the V gene TRBV6-1; D gene unclear. There are 13 residues in the CDR3. Between the trimmed V and J ends, which lost 1 base and 2 bases, there was a span of 5 bases. Per germline, CDR1 MNHNS and CDR2 SASEGT. CDR3 DNA: TGTGCCAGCAGTGAAGTAACCAACACTGAAGCTTTCTTT. This codes for CASSEVTNTEAFF.

This clonotype was observed at least ten times. The chain couples TRBV10-2 to TRBJ1-2; D possibly corresponds to TRBD1 (6 bases). Germline CDR1 reads WSHSY; CDR2 reads SAAADI. V gave up 6 bases and J gave up 4 bases, with 9 bases separating them. There are 12 residues in the CDR3. The CDR3 sequence is CASRTDSYGYTF. Written as DNA, the CDR3 is TGCGCCAGCAGAACGGACAGCTATGGCTACACCTTC.

Many counts were recorded for this clonotype. This chain uses TRBV20-1 with TRBJ1-2, with D hard to call. Germline V gene lookup returns CDR1 DFQATT and CDR2 SNEGSKA (reference sequence). Trimming cost V 3 bases and J 7 bases, with 9 bases left between them. The CDR3 runs 11 residues. CDR3 DNA sequence: TGCAGTGCTAGTTGGGGAAGTGGCTACACCTTC. Protein: CSASWGSGYTF.

This clonotype was counted between two and nine times. The V gene is TRBV5-1, the J gene TRBJ1-6; TRBD1 matches at 8 bases. Germline V gives CDR1 SGHRS, CDR2 YFSETQ. This CDR3 is built from 15 residues. With 0 bases clipped from V and 8 bases from J, the junction kept 4 bases outside the gene matches. This chain's CDR3 is CASSLGTGTDSPLHF. CDR3 sequence (DNA): TGCGCCAGCAGCTTGGGGACAGGGACGGATTCACCCCTCCACTTT.

This clonotype was seen more than once but under ten times. The chain joins TRBV20-1 to TRBJ2-3; 14 bases map to TRBD2. V was pared by 2 bases and J by 3 bases, with 7 bases of the junction left unmatched. This CDR3 has 17 amino acids. From germline, CDR1 is DFQATT and CDR2 SNEGSKA (reference sequence). The CDR3 spells CSARHPGLAGVTDTQYF. The CDR3 coding sequence is TGCAGTGCTAGACATCCGGGACTAGCGGGAGTAACAGATACGCAGTATTTT.

The chain links TRBV28 to TRBJ2-7; D may be TRBD1 or TRBD2 (5 bases each). V shed 7 bases and J shed 3 bases, with 16 bases lying between them. Germline lookup yields CDR1 MDHEN and CDR2 SYDVKM. The CDR3 extends over 14 amino acids. The CDR3 protein is CASTPPGALYEQYF. CDR3 nucleotides: TGTGCCAGCACCCCCCCCGGGGCTCTCTACGAGCAGTACTTC.

This clonotype was detected only a few times. J is TRBJ2-7 and V is TRBV25-1; TRBD2 might be the D (6 bases). This CDR3 region has 15 residues. CDR1 and CDR2 from the germline V gene are MGHDK and SYGVNS. V was trimmed by 2 bases and J by 7 bases, leaving 18 bases between them. CDR3 residues: CASSEGVDSGEEQYF. For the CDR3, the DNA is TGTGCCAGCAGTGAAGGGGTGGATAGCGGCGAAGAGCAGTACTTC.

This clonotype has at least ten counts. The gene calls are TRBV29-1 and TRBJ2-2, with D uncertain. Trimming took 3 bases from V and 2 from J, leaving 4 bases between them. Germline-derived CDR1 and CDR2 are SQVTM and ANQGSEA. This CDR3 comprises 12 residues. DNA of the CDR3: TGCAGCGTTGAGCCCAACACCGGGGAGCTGTTTTTT. Residues: CSVEPNTGELFF.

The rearrangement links TRBV7-2 to TRBJ2-1; TRBD1 matches at 7 bases. CDR1 is SGHTA and CDR2 is FQGNSA in the germline V gene. The CDR3 spans 13 residues. J gave up 11 bases and V 5 bases, and 9 bases lay outside the gene matches. This CDR3 is CASSADPGGKQFF. For the CDR3, the DNA is TGTGCCAGCAGCGCAGACCCAGGGGGAAAGCAGTTCTTC.

This clonotype has a handful of counts. The chain combines TRBV12-3 or TRBV12-4 with TRBJ1-5; D is possibly TRBD1 (5 bases). V lost 0 bases and J lost 5, with 11 bases in between. This CDR3 region has 15 residues. Written as DNA, the CDR3 is TGTGCCAGCAGTTTAGCCCTCAGGGCAGATCAGCCCCAGCATTTT. Translation: CASSLALRADQPQHF.

This chain joins TRBV12-3 or TRBV12-4 and TRBJ1-5; 9 positions agree with TRBD1. This CDR3 has 14 amino acids. V was clipped by 5 bases and J by 11 bases; unmatched bases: 10. The CDR3 sequence: CASSMGQGARAQHF. CDR3 nucleotide sequence: TGTGCCAGCAGTATGGGACAGGGAGCGAGAGCCCAGCATTTT.

The chain combines TRBV4-1 with TRBJ2-3; 7 bases are a match to TRBD2. V lost 0 bases to trimming and J lost 5 bases; unmatched junction nucleotides: 11. The CDR3 has 17 amino acids. Germline CDR1 and CDR2: MGHRA and YSYEKL. CDR3: CASSQDLRAGAIDTQYF. DNA of the CDR3: TGCGCCAGCAGCCAAGACCTGAGGGCGGGAGCTATAGATACGCAGTATTTT.

This clonotype occurred a few times. This chain links TRBV12-3 or TRBV12-4 with TRBJ2-7; 9 bases are shared with TRBD2. Germline trimming cut 3 bases from V and 0 bases from J; bases unmatched to any gene: 6. CDR3 size: 16 residues. The CDR3 DNA reads TGTGCCAGCAGTTTCGGGCTAGCGGGGATCTCCTACGAGCAGTACTTC. It yields the protein CASSFGLAGISYEQYF.

J is TRBJ2-2 and V is TRBV18; 7 nucleotides align to TRBD2. The CDR3 is 18 residues long. The V segment lost 3 bases and the J segment 0 bases; nucleotides outside the gene matches: 10. Germline V gives CDR1 KGHSH, CDR2 LQKENI. The DNA of the CDR3 is TGTGCCAGCTCACCCACCTGGGGAGCGGGGTCGAACACCGGGGAGCTGTTTTTT. This encodes CASSPTWGAGSNTGELFF. Using reference TRBV18 and TRBJ2-2 for the parts outside the CDR3, the full variable domain is NAGVMQNPRHLVRRRGQEARLRCSPMKGHSHVYWYRQLPEEGLKFMVYLQKENIIDESGMPKERFSAEFPKEGPSILRIQQVVRGDSAAYFCASSPTWGAGSNTGELFFGEGSRLTVL.

This clonotype was counted many times. The chain links TRBV6-5 to TRBJ2-3, with a weak D call TRBD2 (6 bases). In germline, CDR1 is MNHEY, CDR2 SVGAGI. The CDR3 spans 15 residues. V was shortened by 8 bases and J by 5 bases, with 20 bases between the two germline ends. The DNA for the CDR3 is TGTGCCAGCCGGCGGGACTCAATCAACGGAGATACGCAGTATTTT. Amino acids: CASRRDSINGDTQYF.

This clonotype was observed a handful of times. The chain carries TRBV4-2 and TRBJ2-7; TRBD2 matches at 13 bases. Per the germline V gene, CDR1 is LGHNA and CDR2 is YNFKEQ. Unmatched junction bases numbered 7, after V lost 1 base and J lost 7 bases. CDR3 length: 16 residues. As DNA, the CDR3 is TGTGCCAGCAGCCAAGTCACTAGCGGGGGGGTAGGGGAGCAGTACTTC. This sequence encodes CASSQVTSGGVGEQYF.

CDR3 region: CASSAGPEQFF. CDR3 coding DNA: TGTGCCAGTTCGGCAGGACCAGAGCAGTTCTTC. This chain uses TRBV2 with TRBJ2-1; no clear D gene. The CDR3 sequence is 11 residues long. CDR1 is SNHLY, CDR2 FYNNEI, per germline. V was pared by 9 bases and J by 10 bases, with 13 bases between.

At least ten counts were recorded for this clonotype. The CDR3 sequence is CASSLEGQGLRAFF. The DNA for the CDR3 is TGCGCCAGCAGCTTGGAAGGACAAGGCCTGAGAGCTTTCTTT. V is TRBV5-1 and J is TRBJ1-1; D possibly corresponds to TRBD1 (5 bases). Germline CDR1 SGHRS, CDR2 YFSETQ. This CDR3 is built from 14 residues. Trimming left V 0 bases short and J 10 bases short, with 16 bases between. The full variable domain, with the rest looked up from reference TRBV5-1 and TRBJ1-1, is KAGVTQTPRYLIKTRGQQVTLSCSPISGHRSVSWYQQTPGQGLQFLFEYFSETQRNKGNFPGRFSGRQFSNSRSEMNVSTLELGDSALYLCASSLEGQGLRAFFGQGTRLTVV.

The chain joins TRBV5-4 to TRBJ1-2, with 9 bases identical to TRBD1. V lost 5 bases to trimming and J lost 4 bases; unmatched junction nucleotides: 3. The CDR3 has 13 amino acids. CDR1 and CDR2 from the germline V gene are SGHNT and YYREEE (reference sequence). The CDR3 nucleotides read TGTGCCAGCAGGGACAGGGGAAGCTATGGCTACACCTTC. It specifies CASRDRGSYGYTF.

This clonotype was seen many times. The chain is built from TRBV5-6 and TRBJ2-2; D call uncertain. V lost 4 bases and J 4 bases, leaving 8 bases between the germline ends. The CDR3 sequence is 13 residues long. CDR1 is SGHDT, CDR2 YYEEEE, per germline. The CDR3 nucleotides read TGTGCCAGCAGCAGGCTGACCACCGGGGAGCTGTTTTTT. Protein product: CASSRLTTGELFF.

This clonotype was detected ten times or more. This chain uses TRBV6-2 or TRBV6-3 with TRBJ1-2; D unresolved. This CDR3 is 14 amino acids long. Per germline, CDR1 MNHEY and CDR2 SVGEGT. With 6 bases removed from V and 7 bases from J, the gap between germline ends came to 18 bases. CDR3 loop: CASSPRREGRGYTF. DNA of the CDR3: TGTGCCAGCAGCCCACGTCGGGAAGGACGTGGCTACACCTTC.

This clonotype was detected only a few times. The chain recombines TRBV20-1 with TRBJ2-1; 13 positions match TRBD2. V shed 3 bases, J shed 7 bases, and the junction held 9 bases outside the gene matches. In germline, CDR1 is DFQATT, CDR2 SNEGSKA (reference sequence). The CDR3 sequence is 16 residues long. In DNA, the CDR3 is TGCAGTGCTAGTGGGACTAGCGGGGTGGGGACTAATGAGCAGTTCTTC. It yields the protein CSASGTSGVGTNEQFF.

This chain connects TRBV30 to TRBJ2-1; 11 bases are shared with TRBD2. There are 14 residues in the CDR3. V was pared by 2 bases and J by 6 bases, with 3 bases of the junction left unmatched. Germline V lookup: CDR1 GTSNPN, CDR2 SVGIG (reference sequence). CDR3 loop: CAWSWTSGLNEQFF. The DNA for the CDR3 is TGTGCCTGGAGTTGGACTAGCGGGCTCAATGAGCAGTTCTTC.

This clonotype has a handful of counts. The chain has TRBV20-1 and TRBJ2-1; 11 bases align to TRBD2. The CDR3 has 14 amino acids. Per the germline V gene, CDR1 is DFQATT and CDR2 is SNEGSKA (reference sequence). The V and J ends lost 3 bases and 6 bases, in that order; junction bases with no gene match: 4. The CDR3 loop reads CSASLAGGANEQFF. The CDR3 bases are TGCAGTGCTAGTCTAGCGGGAGGAGCCAATGAGCAGTTCTTC.